These T cell receptor beta chains were read from a single sample in a study of Graves' ophthalmopathy and Graves' hyperthyroidism. Each CDR3 protein is one row after TCRdb ran MiXCR on the multiplex PCR reads. Of hundreds of thousands of distinct CDR3 sequences listed, around 21% are singletons. Sample: peripheral blood. These receptors all stem from a woman younger than 30 with stable Graves' hyperthyroidism. The CDR3 runs from the conserved cysteine through the conserved F or W. A D gene is named only where the DNA matches it firmly. Size tells how often a clone was seen (once, few, many) or the class of an expanded clone, and some rows leave it out.

clone size: many; J gene: TRBJ1-5; V gene: TRBV5-1; D gene: .; CDR3 protein: CASSPDAGSGQPQHF; CDR3 DNA: TGCGCCAGCAGCCCCGACGCAGGGTCCGGTCAGCCCCAGCATTTT
clone size: few; J gene: TRBJ2-6; V gene: TRBV20-1; D gene: .; CDR3 protein: CSARAESGANVLTF; CDR3 DNA: TGCAGTGCTAGAGCGGAGTCTGGGGCCAACGTCCTGACTTTC
clone size: few; J gene: TRBJ2-4; V gene: TRBV20-1; D gene: TRBD2; CDR3 protein: CSALSYGGNIKYF; CDR3 DNA: TGCAGTGCCCTTTCTTACGGGGGGAACATTAAGTACTTC
clone size: many; J gene: TRBJ2-7; V gene: TRBV25-1; D gene: .; CDR3 protein: CASSPDWNSYEQYF; CDR3 DNA: TGTGCCAGCAGTCCGGACTGGAACTCCTACGAGCAGTACTTC
clone size: many; J gene: TRBJ1-2; V gene: TRBV12-3/TRBV12-4; D gene: .; CDR3 protein: CASSRDRVYGYTF; CDR3 DNA: TGTGCCAGCAGCCGAGACAGAGTCTATGGCTACACCTTC
clone size: once; J gene: TRBJ2-7; V gene: TRBV6-5; D gene: TRBD1; CDR3 protein: CASSYDRVRYEQYF; CDR3 DNA: TGTGCCAGCAGTTACGACAGGGTTCGCTACGAGCAGTACTTC
clone size: many; J gene: TRBJ2-7; V gene: TRBV3-2; D gene: .; CDR3 protein: CASSYSGTTNYEQYF; CDR3 DNA: TGTGCCAGCAGCTATTCCGGGACTACCAACTACGAGCAGTACTTC
clone size: few; J gene: TRBJ2-1; V gene: TRBV6-5; D gene: .; CDR3 protein: CASSSYLQGEQFF; CDR3 DNA: TGTGCCAGCAGTTCTTACCTCCAGGGTGAGCAGTTCTTC
clone size: .; J gene: TRBJ1-1; V gene: TRBV28; D gene: .; CDR3 protein: CASSSYGAGTNTEAFF; CDR3 DNA: TGTGCCAGCAGTTCATATGGGGCAGGGACGAACACTGAAGCTTTCTTT
clone size: many; J gene: TRBJ2-7; V gene: TRBV28; D gene: TRBD1; CDR3 protein: CASSLQGARTYEQYF; CDR3 DNA: TGTGCCAGCAGCCTACAGGGGGCGAGGACCTACGAGCAGTACTTC
clone size: many; J gene: TRBJ1-2; V gene: TRBV12-3/TRBV12-4; D gene: .; CDR3 protein: CASSLGTYYGYTF; CDR3 DNA: TGTGCCAGCAGTTTGGGGACGTACTATGGCTACACCTTC
clone size: many; J gene: TRBJ1-6; V gene: TRBV6-5; D gene: .; CDR3 protein: CASSSWGDYNSPLHF; CDR3 DNA: TGTGCCAGCAGTTCGTGGGGGGATTATAATTCACCCCTCCACTTT
clone size: many; J gene: TRBJ2-5; V gene: TRBV11-2; D gene: TRBD2; CDR3 protein: CASSLMTSGSFRETQYF; CDR3 DNA: TGTGCCAGCAGCTTAATGACTAGCGGGAGCTTTAGGGAGACCCAGTACTTC
clone size: many; J gene: TRBJ2-7; V gene: TRBV28; D gene: .; CDR3 protein: CASSSIGNTYEQYF; CDR3 DNA: TGTGCCAGCAGTTCTATAGGGAATACCTACGAGCAGTACTTC
clone size: many; J gene: TRBJ2-4; V gene: TRBV6-1; D gene: .; CDR3 protein: CASSEASEGGNVQYF; CDR3 DNA: TGTGCCAGCAGTGAAGCATCAGAGGGGGGGAACGTTCAGTACTTC
clone size: many; J gene: TRBJ2-2; V gene: TRBV7-9; D gene: TRBD2; CDR3 protein: CASSRLAGLSGELFF; CDR3 DNA: TGTGCCAGCAGCCGACTAGCGGGATTAAGCGGGGAGCTGTTTTTT
clone size: many; J gene: TRBJ2-2; V gene: TRBV15; D gene: .; CDR3 protein: CATSRGKDLKFTGELFF; CDR3 DNA: TGTGCCACCAGCAGAGGAAAAGATCTGAAGTTCACCGGGGAGCTGTTTTTT
clone size: many; J gene: TRBJ2-7; V gene: TRBV12-3/TRBV12-4; D gene: .; CDR3 protein: CASSIKNEQYF; CDR3 DNA: TGTGCCAGCAGTATTAAAAACGAGCAGTACTTC
clone size: .; J gene: TRBJ1-5; V gene: TRBV5-5; D gene: TRBD1; CDR3 protein: CASSLGTAINQPQHF; CDR3 DNA: TGTGCCAGCAGCCTAGGGACAGCAATTAATCAGCCCCAGCATTTT
clone size: many; J gene: TRBJ2-5; V gene: TRBV20-1; D gene: .; CDR3 protein: CSARWGRPYQETQYF; CDR3 DNA: TGCAGTGCTAGATGGGGGCGCCCCTACCAAGAGACCCAGTACTTC
clone size: many; J gene: TRBJ1-5; V gene: TRBV30; D gene: .; CDR3 protein: CAWNRGADQPQHF; CDR3 DNA: TGTGCCTGGAATCGGGGGGCTGATCAGCCCCAGCATTTT
clone size: many; J gene: TRBJ1-1; V gene: TRBV14; D gene: .; CDR3 protein: CASSQSPTVQNTEAFF; CDR3 DNA: TGTGCCAGCAGCCAAAGCCCGACAGTTCAGAACACTGAAGCTTTCTTT
clone size: many; J gene: TRBJ1-1; V gene: TRBV30; D gene: TRBD1; CDR3 protein: CAWSPQGGVEAFF; CDR3 DNA: TGTGCCTGGAGTCCACAGGGGGGTGTTGAAGCTTTCTTT
clone size: many; J gene: TRBJ2-3; V gene: TRBV5-1; D gene: TRBD1; CDR3 protein: CASSLQGPHTDTQYF; CDR3 DNA: TGCGCCAGCAGCTTACAGGGGCCCCACACAGATACGCAGTATTTT
clone size: .; J gene: TRBJ1-1; V gene: TRBV6-5; D gene: .; CDR3 protein: CASSSLGSGDTEAFF; CDR3 DNA: TGTGCCAGCAGTTCCCTGGGGTCAGGGGACACTGAAGCCTTCTTT
clone size: .; J gene: TRBJ1-2; V gene: TRBV11-3; D gene: .; CDR3 protein: CASSYNAGNGYTF; CDR3 DNA: TGTGCCAGCAGCTACAACGCAGGGAACGGCTACACCTTC
clone size: few; J gene: TRBJ2-3; V gene: TRBV12-3/TRBV12-4; D gene: .; CDR3 protein: CASSPPVPDTQYF; CDR3 DNA: TGTGCCAGCAGCCCCCCCGTACCAGATACGCAGTATTTT
clone size: few; J gene: TRBJ1-2; V gene: TRBV20-1; D gene: .; CDR3 protein: CSARGEGHGYTF; CDR3 DNA: TGCAGTGCTAGAGGAGAGGGCCATGGCTACACCTTC
clone size: many; J gene: TRBJ2-5; V gene: TRBV20-1; D gene: TRBD2; CDR3 protein: CSARPTSGSREETQYF; CDR3 DNA: TGCAGTGCTAGACCGACTAGCGGGAGTAGAGAAGAGACCCAGTACTTC
clone size: many; J gene: TRBJ1-6; V gene: TRBV7-9; D gene: TRBD1; CDR3 protein: CASSTGQGIGSPLHF; CDR3 DNA: TGTGCCAGCAGCACGGGACAGGGGATCGGTTCACCCCTCCACTTT
clone size: .; J gene: TRBJ2-3; V gene: TRBV11-2; D gene: TRBD2; CDR3 protein: CASSPRREGDTQYF; CDR3 DNA: TGTGCCAGCAGCCCCCGGCGGGAGGGAGATACGCAGTATTTT
clone size: many; J gene: TRBJ2-2; V gene: TRBV13; D gene: TRBD1; CDR3 protein: CASSSLNPGQGASAGELFF; CDR3 DNA: TGTGCCAGCAGCTCATTAAATCCGGGACAGGGGGCTTCGGCCGGGGAGCTGTTTTTT
clone size: many; J gene: TRBJ2-5; V gene: TRBV2; D gene: .; CDR3 protein: CASDQRRAQATQYF; CDR3 DNA: TGTGCCAGCGACCAAAGGCGAGCCCAAGCGACCCAGTACTTC
clone size: .; J gene: TRBJ1-1; V gene: TRBV12-3/TRBV12-4; D gene: .; CDR3 protein: CASSFKAIEAFF; CDR3 DNA: TGTGCCAGCAGTTTTAAGGCGATTGAAGCTTTCTTT
clone size: .; J gene: TRBJ2-7; V gene: TRBV6-5; D gene: TRBD1; CDR3 protein: CASSYMTGDYEQYF; CDR3 DNA: TGTGCCAGCAGTTATATGACAGGGGACTACGAGCAGTACTTC
clone size: many; J gene: TRBJ2-7; V gene: TRBV20-1; D gene: .; CDR3 protein: CSARDRRTGTDHYEQYF; CDR3 DNA: TGCAGTGCTAGAGATCGAAGAACAGGGACCGACCACTACGAGCAGTACTTC
clone size: .; J gene: TRBJ1-1; V gene: TRBV28; D gene: TRBD1; CDR3 protein: CASRPTGALNTEAFF; CDR3 DNA: TGTGCCAGCAGACCGACAGGGGCCCTGAACACTGAAGCTTTCTTT
clone size: many; J gene: TRBJ2-7; V gene: TRBV9; D gene: .; CDR3 protein: CASSVGADGYEQYF; CDR3 DNA: TGTGCCAGCAGCGTAGGTGCGGACGGATACGAGCAGTACTTC
clone size: .; J gene: TRBJ1-2; V gene: TRBV12-3/TRBV12-4; D gene: .; CDR3 protein: CASSLGQSGNYGYTF; CDR3 DNA: TGTGCCAGCAGTTTAGGACAGAGTGGGAACTATGGCTACACCTTC
clone size: once; J gene: TRBJ2-5; V gene: TRBV7-2; D gene: .; CDR3 protein: CASNYGQGEETQYF; CDR3 DNA: TGTGCCAGCAACTACGGGCAGGGAGAGGAGACCCAGTACTTC
clone size: many; J gene: TRBJ1-1; V gene: TRBV5-1; D gene: .; CDR3 protein: CASSLSPAVEAFF; CDR3 DNA: TGCGCCAGCAGCTTGAGTCCGGCAGTTGAAGCTTTCTTT
clone size: many; J gene: TRBJ1-2; V gene: TRBV10-3; D gene: .; CDR3 protein: CAISESSGSGGYGYTF; CDR3 DNA: TGTGCCATCAGTGAGTCCTCCGGATCGGGGGGCTATGGCTACACCTTC
clone size: many; J gene: TRBJ2-7; V gene: TRBV11-2; D gene: .; CDR3 protein: CASSSSGSSAEQYF; CDR3 DNA: TGTGCCAGCAGCTCGTCGGGGTCTTCCGCCGAGCAGTACTTC
clone size: many; J gene: TRBJ2-5; V gene: TRBV4-3; D gene: .; CDR3 protein: CASSQDAAGGETQYF; CDR3 DNA: TGCGCCAGCAGCCAAGATGCGGCAGGAGGGGAGACCCAGTACTTC
clone size: many; J gene: TRBJ2-5; V gene: TRBV7-3; D gene: .; CDR3 protein: CASSHGGRETQYF; CDR3 DNA: TGTGCCAGCAGCCACGGGGGTAGGGAGACCCAGTACTTC
clone size: many; J gene: TRBJ1-1; V gene: TRBV5-1; D gene: .; CDR3 protein: CASSLGDNMNTEAFF; CDR3 DNA: TGCGCCAGCAGCTTGGGTGACAACATGAACACTGAAGCTTTCTTT
clone size: many; J gene: TRBJ1-6; V gene: TRBV12-3/TRBV12-4; D gene: TRBD1; CDR3 protein: CASSPDRGNSPLHF; CDR3 DNA: TGTGCCAGCAGCCCGGACAGGGGAAATTCACCCCTCCACTTT
clone size: .; J gene: TRBJ1-2; V gene: TRBV15; D gene: .; CDR3 protein: CATSRDLQNYGYTF; CDR3 DNA: TGTGCCACCAGCAGAGATCTACAGAACTATGGCTACACCTTC
clone size: .; J gene: TRBJ1-3; V gene: TRBV12-3/TRBV12-4; D gene: TRBD1; CDR3 protein: CASRNRGIGNTIYF; CDR3 DNA: TGTGCCAGCAGAAACAGGGGAATTGGAAACACCATATATTTT
clone size: many; J gene: TRBJ1-5; V gene: TRBV19; D gene: TRBD1; CDR3 protein: CASSMTGTEEGNQPQHF; CDR3 DNA: TGTGCCAGTAGTATGACCGGGACAGAAGAAGGCAATCAGCCCCAGCATTTT
clone size: .; J gene: TRBJ2-7; V gene: TRBV20-1; D gene: .; CDR3 protein: CSARFRENEQYF; CDR3 DNA: TGCAGTGCTAGATTCAGGGAGAACGAGCAGTACTTC
clone size: many; J gene: TRBJ2-7; V gene: TRBV5-1; D gene: TRBD2; CDR3 protein: CASSLAGLADYEQYF; CDR3 DNA: TGCGCCAGCAGCTTGGCCGGACTAGCCGACTACGAGCAGTACTTC
clone size: many; J gene: TRBJ2-2; V gene: TRBV12-3/TRBV12-4; D gene: TRBD2; CDR3 protein: CASRVGLAGAGELFF; CDR3 DNA: TGTGCCAGCAGGGTAGGACTAGCGGGAGCCGGGGAGCTGTTTTTT